These 19 T cell receptor beta chains originate from one sample sequenced in a study of Ad26.COV2.S vaccination and SARS-CoV-2 variants. Treatment indicated: around 19 received Ad26.COV2.S at low or high dose, single or two shots; roughly 5 received placebo; per-sample allocation not given. Each sample was drawn 63 days after the first injection (of vaccine or placebo). Here immunoSEQ multiplex PCR was the method, and the copy in TCRdb shows in-frame clones only, minus some. The repertoire consists of over 250,000 clones, with approximately 89% occurring once and the leading ten covering more than 2.5%. The starting material was peripheral blood, obtained in a trial of Ad26.COV2.S vaccine versus placebo. All receptors come from a person aged 18-60 years who received the Ad26.COV2.S COVID-19 vaccine or a placebo.

This rearrangement joins TRBV6-1 to TRBJ1-1; D is undetermined. The germline CDR1 and CDR2 sequences are MNHNS and SASEGT. Trimming took off 4 bases at V and 1 base at J, with 16 bases between the two ends. This CDR3 spans 16 amino acids. For the CDR3, the DNA is TGTGCCAGCAGTGTGGACGATACAACCGGGAACACTGAAGCTTTCTTT. The encoded protein is CASSVDDTTGNTEAFF.

The chain uses TRBV30 and TRBJ1-1, with D unresolved. Between the trimmed V and J ends, which lost 3 bases and 0 bases, there was a span of 11 bases. The CDR3 consists of 14 residues. In germline, CDR1 is GTSNPN, CDR2 SVGIG (reference sequence). CDR3 nucleotides: TGTGCCTGGAGCCCATTTAACTTGAACACTGAAGCTTTCTTT. Translating it yields CAWSPFNLNTEAFF.

The rearrangement uses TRBV11-3 and TRBJ2-3; D is ambiguous. The CDR3 is 12 amino acids. With 5 bases removed from V and 5 bases from J, the gap between germline ends came to 8 bases. Germline assignment: CDR1 SGHNT and CDR2 YENEEA. The CDR3 loop reads CASSPRGDTQYF. Written as DNA, the CDR3 is TGTGCCAGCAGCCCCCGTGGAGATACGCAGTATTTT.

This sequence joins TRBV9 and TRBJ2-3; 7 bases fit TRBD2. Trimming at V came to 4 bases and at J to 0 bases, leaving 2 bases not matched to a gene. Germline V gene lookup returns CDR1 SGDLS and CDR2 YYNGEE. The CDR3 totals 14 residues. CDR3 loop: CASSLRGSTDTQYF. The DNA of the CDR3 is TGTGCCAGCAGCCTGCGGGGGAGCACAGATACGCAGTATTTT.

A word on this clone: One end of the junction does not line up with germline, which may come from a read error. J is TRBJ2-2 and V is TRBV9, with D perhaps matching TRBD2 (5 bases). Germline V gene sequence: CDR1 SGDLS, CDR2 YYNGEE. The CDR3 runs 16 residues. Here the CDR3 DNA reads TGTGCCAGCAGCGTAGGGGCGGGTGGTTACACCGGAGAGCTGTTTTTT. Translation: CASSVGAGGYTGELFF.

The V call is TRBV7-9, the J call TRBJ2-1; 8 nucleotides line up with TRBD2. The CDR3 sequence is 14 residues long. Germline V gene lookup returns CDR1 SEHNR and CDR2 FQNEAQ (reference sequence). The V and J ends lost 3 bases and 6 bases, in that order; junction bases with no gene match: 4. CDR3 sequence (DNA): TGTGCCAGCAGCTTTTCGGGACTAGTCAATGAGCAGTTCTTC. Protein sequence: CASSFSGLVNEQFF.

The V and J genes are TRBV15 and TRBJ2-2, with 7 nucleotides matching TRBD1. With 0 bases clipped from V and 1 base from J, the junction kept 2 bases outside the gene matches. Germline V gene data show CDR1 as LNHNV and CDR2 as YYDKDF (reference sequence). CDR3 size: 16 residues. The CDR3 bases are TGTGCCACCAGCAGAGATAACAGGGGGAACACCGGGGAGCTGTTTTTT. It translates to CATSRDNRGNTGELFF.

In this sample, this clone turned up once. The chain is built from TRBV6-1 and TRBJ2-1; D is perhaps TRBD2 (5 bases). This CDR3 is 17 amino acids long. The germline V gene encodes CDR1 MNHNS and CDR2 SASEGT. V was cut by 2 bases and J by 0 bases, with 14 bases left in between. The CDR3 reads CASSESNQRSSYNEQFF. In DNA, the CDR3 is TGTGCCAGCAGTGAATCCAACCAGCGGAGCTCCTACAATGAGCAGTTCTTC.

The chain is built from TRBV18 and TRBJ2-6, with 8 bases that match TRBD1. The germline CDR1 and CDR2 sequences are KGHSH and LQKENI. This CDR3 spans 15 amino acids. Trimming took 4 bases from V and 2 from J; bases not matched to a gene: 1. The CDR3 DNA reads as TGTGCCAGCTCACAACAGGGGGCTGGGGCCAACGTCCTGACTTTC. Translation gives CASSQQGAGANVLTF.

This clone showed up just once. The gene calls are TRBV7-9 and TRBJ2-5; TRBD2 is a possible D gene (5 bases). V dropped 3 bases and J dropped 3 bases, with 11 bases sitting between them. Germline CDR1 SEHNR, CDR2 FQNEAQ (reference sequence). The CDR3 has 14 amino acids. The CDR3 region is CASSFMTEEETQYF. CDR3 bases: TGTGCCAGCAGCTTTATGACGGAGGAAGAGACCCAGTACTTC.

The rearrangement uses TRBV7-2 and TRBJ1-1; 7 bases map to TRBD1. V was pared by 4 bases and J by 0 bases, with 5 bases of the junction left unmatched. CDR3 size: 15 residues. Germline V CDR1 and CDR2: SGHTA, FQGNSA. CDR3 sequence reads: CASSSQTGMNTEAFF. Written as DNA, the CDR3 is TGTGCCAGCAGCTCCCAGACAGGGATGAACACTGAAGCTTTCTTT.

V gene TRBV11-3 combines with J gene TRBJ2-1, with TRBD2 as a possible D gene (5 bases). Germline assignment: CDR1 SGHNT and CDR2 YENEEA. Between the trimmed V and J ends, which lost 4 bases and 2 bases, there was a span of 12 bases. This CDR3 region has 15 residues. CDR3 sequence (DNA): TGTGCCAGCAGCTCCCGAGGGTACGCCTACAATGAGCAGTTCTTC. Amino acid sequence: CASSSRGYAYNEQFF. Full variable domain (missing parts from reference TRBV11-3 and TRBJ2-1): EAGVVQSPRYKIIEKKQPVAFWCNPISGHNTLYWYLQNLGQGPELLIRYENEEAVDDSQLPKDRFSAERLKGVDSTLKIQPAELGDSAVYLCASSSRGYAYNEQFFGPGTRLTVL.

The gene calls are TRBV2 and TRBJ1-2; 8 positions agree with TRBD1. CDR3 length: 12 residues. CDR1 is SNHLY, CDR2 FYNNEI, per germline. The CDR3 coding sequence is TGTGCTACTGGACAGGGTGGCTATGGCTACACCTTC. Its translation is CATGQGGYGYTF.

This rearrangement joins TRBV6-5 to TRBJ1-6; D is uncertain. Trimming took off 8 bases at V and 8 bases at J, with 16 bases between the two ends. The germline V gene has CDR1 MNHEY and CDR2 SVGAGI. The CDR3 has 14 amino acids. CDR3 amino acids: CASARGVVDSPLHF. The CDR3 region has the DNA TGTGCCAGCGCAAGAGGTGTAGTAGATTCACCCCTCCACTTT.

The gene calls are TRBV3-1 (or the pseudogene TRBV3-2) and TRBJ1-3, with 8 positions matching TRBD1. This CDR3 is built from 14 residues. Germline assignment: CDR1 LGHDT and CDR2 YNNKEL (reference sequence). J gave up 7 bases and V 4 bases, and 6 bases lay outside the gene matches. The DNA for the CDR3 is TGTGCCAGCAGCCCCGGACAGGGAGGCAACACCATATATTTT. Translated, it gives CASSPGQGGNTIYF.

The rearrangement joins TRBV27 to TRBJ2-5; D remains ambiguous. The CDR3 has 16 amino acids. Germline CDR1 and CDR2: MNHEY and SMNVEV (reference sequence). Between the trimmed V and J ends, which lost 2 bases and 1 base, there was a span of 14 bases. CDR3 bases: TGTGCCAGCAGTTTAAAACCAAAACCCTTCCAAGAGACCCAGTACTTC. Translating it yields CASSLKPKPFQETQYF.

The V call is TRBV30, the J call TRBJ1-5, with D hard to call. V was clipped by 0 bases and J by 2 bases, with 14 bases between them. The CDR3 sequence is 16 residues long. Per germline, CDR1 GTSNPN and CDR2 SVGIG (reference sequence). The DNA for the CDR3 is TGTGCCTGGAGTGTCGGGCAGACGGGCGGCAATCAGCCCCAGCATTTT. Amino acids: CAWSVGQTGGNQPQHF. Variable domain in full (rest from reference TRBV30 and TRBJ1-5): SQTIHQWPATLVQPVGSPLSLECTVEGTSNPNLYWYRQAAGRGLQLLFYSVGIGQISSEVPQNLSASRPQDRQFILSSKKLLLSDSGFYLCAWSVGQTGGNQPQHFGDGTRLSIL.

This chain uses TRBV6-2 or TRBV6-3 with TRBJ1-2, with D unresolved. This CDR3 comprises 15 residues. Per the germline V gene, CDR1 is MNHEY and CDR2 is SVGEGT. With 2 bases removed from V and 4 bases from J, the gap between germline ends came to 14 bases. The CDR3 is CASSYTDGPGYGYTF. In DNA, the CDR3 is TGTGCCAGCAGTTACACGGACGGCCCGGGCTATGGCTACACCTTC.

The chain is built from TRBV5-8 and TRBJ2-2, with D possibly matching TRBD1 (5 bases). The V gene's germline CDR1 is SGHTS and CDR2 YDEGEE. Trimming pared 0 bases from V and 3 bases from J, leaving 9 bases between. There are 15 residues in the CDR3. CDR3 region: CASSLGGRDTGELFF. CDR3 sequence (DNA): TGTGCCAGCAGCTTGGGGGGCCGAGACACCGGGGAGCTGTTTTTT.